These 13 T cell receptor beta chains were all obtained from the same sample, sequenced in a study of molecular identifiers for immune sequencing clone quantification listed by TCRdb under 2018. Library method: PCR. The sequencer was a NextSeq 500. TCRdb handled the public reads itself, with Q25 trimming in fastp and clone calling in MiXCR, and kept productive beta chains. Duplicate CDR3 protein sequences are folded into a single record with the most common DNA and genes. This sample lists a few hundred thousand distinct CDR3 sequences; roughly 26% were detected once. The ten largest account for over 0.6% of the sample. The sample was naive CD8+ T cells from blood, with Jurkat cell RNA spiked in. What this sample's cell subset or site label stands for: FACS-sorted CD8+CD4-CCR7+CD45RA+ naive T cells. Every receptor here comes from a human donor in good health. Some libraries in this study had Jurkat cell RNA spiked in.

Details on this clonotype: Just one base apart from a much larger clone, this may be a read error. The conserved phenylalanine or tryptophan normally closing the CDR3 is absent here, so this likely arose from a read error. The genes are TRBV14 and TRBJ2-1, with D perhaps being TRBD1 or TRBD2 (5 bases each). Germline CDR1 and CDR2: SGHDN and FVKESK. This CDR3 comprises 15 residues. The ends were cut back, 6 bases at V and 6 bases at J, with 18 bases in the middle. DNA of the CDR3: TGTGCCAGCAGTCCCGGGACCGCCCGACCCAATGAGCAGTTCTCC. Translation gives CASSPGTARPNEQFS.

With regard to this clonotype: One junction end disagrees with the germline gene, perhaps due to a read error. For the CDR3, the DNA is TGTGCCACCAGTGCAGGGGCCGGGGCCCACGTCCTGACTTTC. This encodes CATSAGAGAHVLTF. The V gene is TRBV24-1, the J gene TRBJ2-6, with D possibly being TRBD1 (6 bases). The CDR3 spans 14 residues. Per the germline V gene, CDR1 is KGHDR and CDR2 is SFDVKD.

The rearrangement joins TRBV7-2 to TRBJ2-7; 10 bases line up with TRBD1. This CDR3 has 15 amino acids. Germline CDR1 and CDR2: SGHTA and FQGNSA. Unmatched junction bases numbered 5, after V lost 2 bases and J lost 4 bases. CDR3 DNA sequence: TGTGCCAGCAGCTTATCCCCGGGACAGGGGTACGAGCAGTACTTC. Protein product: CASSLSPGQGYEQYF.

This clonotype was counted only a few times. V usage is TRBV3-1 and J usage is TRBJ2-3; possible D gene TRBD1, 5 bases. V lost 4 bases and J lost 4, with 12 bases in between. Germline CDR1 LGHDT, CDR2 YNNKEL (reference sequence). This CDR3 spans 14 amino acids. Written as DNA, the CDR3 is TGTGCCAGCAGCCTATCAGGGATCGCAGATACGCAGTATTTT. This sequence encodes CASSLSGIADTQYF.

Only a few counts were recorded for this clonotype. The J gene is TRBJ2-1, the V gene TRBV6-6; unclear D gene. The CDR3 runs to 14 residues. Germline-derived CDR1 and CDR2 are MNHNY and SVGAGI (reference sequence). Trimming took 2 bases from V and 2 from J, leaving 7 bases between them. CDR3 DNA sequence: TGTGCCAGCAGTTACGTTGGCGCCTACAATGAGCAGTTCTTC. Its translation is CASSYVGAYNEQFF.

A note on this clonotype: A much larger clone sits a single nucleotide away, making a read error possible. The chain uses TRBV28 and TRBJ1-1; D possibly corresponds to TRBD1 (5 bases). The CDR3 covers 14 residues. Germline V CDR1 and CDR2: MDHEN, SYDVKM. As DNA, the CDR3 is TGTGCCAGCAGGCTAGGGGTGGCCGACACTGAAGCTTCCTTT. Its protein product is CASRLGVADTEASF.

Regarding this clonotype: A single base separates this from a much larger clone, so it may be a read error. The chain uses TRBV6-2 or TRBV6-3 and TRBJ2-7, with D uncertain. Looked up from germline, CDR1 is MNHEY and CDR2 is SVGEGT. The CDR3 sequence is 14 residues long. In nucleotides, the CDR3 is TGTGCCAGCACCCCAGCGCGGCCCGGTTACGAGCGGTACTTC. Its translation: CASTPARPGYERYF.

CDR3 DNA: TGTGCCAGCAGCCTCGGGTTTGCCTACAATGAGCAGTTCTTC. This sequence encodes CASSLGFAYNEQFF. The genes are TRBV7-3 and TRBJ2-1, with unresolved D. The CDR3 consists of 14 residues. The ends were cut back, 5 bases at V and 2 bases at J, with 10 bases in the middle. Germline CDR1 and CDR2: SGHTA and FQGTGA.

This clonotype was seen repeatedly, ten times or more. V gene TRBV3-1 combines with J gene TRBJ1-2, with D hard to call. The germline CDR1 and CDR2 sequences are LGHDT and YNNKEL (reference sequence). The CDR3 has 13 amino acids. V shed 1 base and J shed 1 base, with 4 bases lying between them. This CDR3 is CASSQGFNYGYTF. DNA of the CDR3: TGTGCCAGCAGCCAAGGATTTAACTATGGCTACACCTTC.

The chain couples TRBV5-5 to TRBJ2-3; D remains ambiguous. CDR1 SGHKS and CDR2 YYEKEE come from the germline V gene (reference sequence). The V gene lost 4 bases and the J gene lost 6 bases, with 12 bases spanning the gap. This CDR3 region has 13 residues. CDR3 DNA: TGTGCCAGCAGCCTTAGGACGCTGGATACGCAGTATTTT. This gives the protein CASSLRTLDTQYF.

The V call is TRBV7-6, the J call TRBJ2-2; TRBD2 matches 7 bases. The CDR3 is 16 residues long. After removal of 4 bases from V and 7 bases from J, the junction contained 12 bases not matched to a gene. Germline V CDR1 and CDR2: SGHVS, FNYEAQ. The CDR3 nucleotides are TGTGCCAGCAGCTCACTAGGGCTAGCGGATTTCGGGGAGCTGTTTTTT. This gives the protein CASSSLGLADFGELFF.

The sample holds a few counts of this clonotype. V gene TRBV19 combines with J gene TRBJ1-4; no firm D call. Germline V lookup: CDR1 LNHDA, CDR2 SQIVND (reference sequence). Between the trimmed V and J ends, which lost 6 bases and 7 bases, there was a span of 6 bases. This CDR3 is 11 amino acids long. CDR3 protein: CASSDSEKLFF. DNA of the CDR3: TGTGCCAGTAGCGATAGTGAAAAACTGTTTTTT.

The sample holds a few counts of this clonotype. This chain connects TRBV6-2 or TRBV6-3 to TRBJ2-3, with 12 nucleotides matching TRBD2. The CDR3 is 17 amino acids. Trimming at V came to 0 bases and at J to 6 bases, leaving 7 bases not matched to a gene. Germline V gene lookup returns CDR1 MNHEY and CDR2 SVGEGT. The CDR3 region is CASSYSTSGSIWDTQYF. CDR3 DNA: TGTGCCAGCAGTTACTCGACTAGCGGGAGTATATGGGATACGCAGTATTTT.